This T cell receptor (beta chain) comes out of a study of cytomegalovirus exposure and HLA in healthy donors. Study results and caveats: The records held CMV serostatus as the only immune exposure information. In an earlier analysis, productive rearrangement rates for most beta V segments clustered near 90% or 30%. Among TCR beta chains, those listed as cytomegalovirus-associated numbered roughly 150.

Note on this clone: Its target is not known.

Amplification used 60 Vbeta primers and 13 Jbeta primers. Method: immunoSEQ multiplex PCR; TCRdb's copy keeps in-frame clones and lacks some. Its table records more than 110,000 clones. V lost 6 bases to trimming and J lost 4 bases; unmatched junction nucleotides: 3. This CDR3 has 13 residues. The V gene's germline CDR1 is LGHNT and CDR2 FRNRAP. V and J are TRBV12-5 and TRBJ1-5; TRBD1 agrees at 7 bases. This TCR derives from a man aged 35 to 55 in good health and CMV-seronegative. Material: PBMCs. CDR3 loop: CASGTGKNQPQHF. The CDR3 DNA is TGTGCTAGTGGGACAGGGAAGAATCAGCCCCAGCATTTT.